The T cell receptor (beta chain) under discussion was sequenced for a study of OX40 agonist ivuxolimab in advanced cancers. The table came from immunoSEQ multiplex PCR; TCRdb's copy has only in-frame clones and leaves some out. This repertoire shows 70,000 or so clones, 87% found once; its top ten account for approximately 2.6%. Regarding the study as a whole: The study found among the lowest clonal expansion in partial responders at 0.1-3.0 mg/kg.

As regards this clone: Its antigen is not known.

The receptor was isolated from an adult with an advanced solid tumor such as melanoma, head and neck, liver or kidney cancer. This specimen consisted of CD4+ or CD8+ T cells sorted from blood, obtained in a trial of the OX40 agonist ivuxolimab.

CDR3 coding DNA: TGTGCCAGCAGCTTGGGGGTTTCGGTAGGCAATGAGCAGTTCTTC. As protein: CASSLGVSVGNEQFF. The chain recombines TRBV5-6 with TRBJ2-1; D gene ambiguous. V lost 0 bases and J lost 6, with 13 bases in between. The CDR3 has 15 residues. The germline gives CDR1 SGHDT, CDR2 YYEEEE.